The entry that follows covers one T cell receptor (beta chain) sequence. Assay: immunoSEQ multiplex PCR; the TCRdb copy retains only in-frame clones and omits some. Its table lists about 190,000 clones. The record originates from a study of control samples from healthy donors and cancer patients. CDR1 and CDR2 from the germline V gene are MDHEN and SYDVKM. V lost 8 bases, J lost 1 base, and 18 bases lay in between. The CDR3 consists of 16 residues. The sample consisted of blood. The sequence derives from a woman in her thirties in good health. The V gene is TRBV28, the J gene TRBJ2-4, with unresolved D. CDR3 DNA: TGTGCCAGCGCTGCGAGGTTACTTAACGCCAAAAACATTCAGTACTTC. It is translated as CASAARLLNAKNIQYF.